This T cell receptor (beta chain) was identified in a study of T cell repertoires in cytomegalovirus infection. Study information: Newly reported HLA-C-restricted and thoroughly characterized HLA-B-restricted CMV epitopes were employed. Through public TCR beta signatures, both CMV infection and matching HLA type were indicated. Whole-study results and caveats: What dominated the ex vivo response were HLA-C-restricted CMV-specific TCR beta clonotypes.

This clonotype was counted many times. Its antigen remains unknown. One entry per CDR3 protein, called by TCRdb with MiXCR from the reads. The table lists around 900,000 distinct CDR3 sequences, around 30% of them singletons. This sequence was found in a human donor in good health (CMV status not recorded). Some clones in this sample may be carry-over from other donors' samples. Sequenced here: cultured CD8+ T cells from PBMCs, sampled from culture after CMV antigen stimulation.

The CDR3: CASSDTGLPETQYF. The CDR3 coding sequence is TGCGCCAGCAGCGACACAGGGCTACCAGAGACCCAGTACTTC. The V and J genes are TRBV4-1 and TRBJ2-5, with D perhaps TRBD1 (6 bases). V shed 5 bases and J shed 4 bases, with 14 bases lying between them. The CDR3 is 14 amino acids. Germline V CDR1 and CDR2: MGHRA, YSYEKL.